This T cell receptor beta chain was recorded in a study of regulatory T cells in long-lasting Graves disease. At least ten counts were recorded for this clonotype. Antigen unknown. Trimming took 6 bases from V and 6 from J, leaving 15 bases between them. The CDR3 spans 12 residues. Germline CDR1 is DFQATT and CDR2 is SNEGSKA (reference sequence). Arm-PCR with iRepertoire HTBI primers amplified the CDR3 regions for these TCR beta libraries. TCRdb called the multiplex PCR reads again in MiXCR, with one record for every CDR3 protein. This table has 350,000 to 550,000 distinct CDR3 sequences, about 16% appearing once. Time point: newly diagnosed GD, antithyroid drugs for less than 3 months. PBMC RNA served as the TCR library source. Study-level points and caveats: Persistent Graves' patients possessed reduced TCR diversity relative to recently diagnosed ones. Fewer public clonotypes were shared by new patients (roughly 910) than by persistent patients (about 2,800).

The data were also submitted as part of a second study, on T cells in Graves' hyperthyroidism and ophthalmopathy. Per that study: Prediction of ophthalmopathy progression came a median approximately 6.6 months pre-onset.

Sequenced here: peripheral blood mononuclear cells (PBMCs), sampled at new diagnosis, from a patient treated with antithyroid drugs. The chain joins TRBV20-1 to TRBJ2-7; D remains unclear. This sequence originates from a woman aged 30 to 39 with Graves disease. The CDR3, as DNA: TGCAGTGCCGTAGACAATCGCCCCGAGCAGTACTTC. Encoded protein: CSAVDNRPEQYF.